The 23 T cell receptor beta chains below come from one sample, sequenced in a study of blood T cell repertoires in COVID-19. Using immunoSEQ multiplex PCR, the repertoire was profiled, and TCRdb retains in-frame clones only, with some absent. This table has about 370,000 clones, approximately 88% appearing once. Sequencing was performed on peripheral blood. The source of these receptors is a woman aged 30 to 39 with COVID-19, enrolled during active disease.

The chain couples TRBV6-2 or TRBV6-3 to TRBJ2-3, with 13 nucleotides matching TRBD2. With 0 bases clipped from V and 2 bases from J, the junction kept 2 bases outside the gene matches. This CDR3 contains 17 residues. Germline lookup yields CDR1 MNHEY and CDR2 SVGEGT. CDR3 residues: CASSYSGLAGFTDTQYF. In nucleotides, the CDR3 is TGTGCCAGCAGTTACTCGGGACTAGCGGGATTCACAGATACGCAGTATTTT.

The rearrangement uses TRBV10-2 and TRBJ2-3; D perhaps matches TRBD2 (5 bases). V gave up 1 base and J gave up 4 bases, with 21 bases separating them. The CDR3 spans 18 residues. CDR1 and CDR2 from the germline V gene are WSHSY and SAAADI. In nucleotides, the CDR3 is TGCGCCAGCAGTGAGTTGCTAAAGACTAAATCCGTCCCAGATACGCAGTATTTT. The encoded protein is CASSELLKTKSVPDTQYF.

This chain links TRBV7-9 with TRBJ2-1, with unresolved D. CDR3 size: 14 residues. V shed 5 bases and J shed 7 bases, with 15 bases lying between them. Germline CDR1 reads SEHNR; CDR2 reads FQNEAQ (reference sequence). The CDR3 sequence: CASSPSVARNEQFF. The CDR3 DNA is TGTGCCAGCAGCCCCTCCGTGGCCCGAAATGAGCAGTTCTTC.

This clone was seen only once. V and J are TRBV11-2 and TRBJ2-7; D perhaps matches TRBD2 (5 bases). The CDR3 runs 14 residues. Germline loops: CDR1 SGHAT, CDR2 FQNNGV. With 1 base removed from V and 4 bases from J, the gap between germline ends came to 11 bases. The CDR3 region is CASSLGGRGYEQYV. The CDR3 nucleotides are TGTGCCAGCAGCTTAGGCGGTAGAGGGTACGAGCAGTACGTC.

The CDR3 region is CASSQEAQGARSTDTQYF. CDR3 bases: TGCGCCAGCAGCCAAGAGGCCCAAGGGGCGAGGAGCACAGATACGCAGTATTTT. The rearrangement joins TRBV4-1 to TRBJ2-3, with TRBD1 as a possible D gene (5 bases). The CDR3 runs to 18 residues. Trimming left V 0 bases short and J 0 bases short, with 16 bases between. Germline V gives CDR1 MGHRA, CDR2 YSYEKL.

This chain uses TRBV20-1 with TRBJ1-3, with 8 bases matching TRBD1. Trimming removed 3 bases from V and 0 bases from J; junction bases left unmatched: 10. This CDR3 has 17 amino acids. The V gene's germline CDR1 is DFQATT and CDR2 SNEGSKA (reference sequence). In nucleotides, the CDR3 is TGCAGTGCTAGTACCCTGGGACAGGCGAGCTCTGGAAACACCATATATTTT. Translated, it gives CSASTLGQASSGNTIYF.

The V call is TRBV24-1, the J call TRBJ1-1; the match to TRBD1 covers 8 bases. The CDR3 length is 15 residues. Germline lookup yields CDR1 KGHDR and CDR2 SFDVKD. The ends lost 4 bases at V and 3 bases at J; junction bases unmatched: 6. CDR3 DNA: TGTGCCACCAGTGACAGGACAGGGACGGACACTGAAGCTTTCTTT. This translates into CATSDRTGTDTEAFF.

This clone was picked up a small number of times. V usage is TRBV6-5 and J usage is TRBJ1-2; 7 positions match TRBD1. There are 14 residues in the CDR3. V was clipped by 6 bases and J by 0 bases; unmatched bases: 4. Germline values: CDR1 MNHEY, CDR2 SVGAGI. CDR3 residues: CASRAGTANYGYTF. CDR3 bases: TGTGCCAGCAGAGCCGGGACAGCTAACTATGGCTACACCTTC.

This chain connects TRBV19 to TRBJ2-3, with a possible D match to TRBD2 (5 bases). The CDR3 spans 14 residues. Germline CDR1 reads LNHDA; CDR2 reads SQIVND (reference sequence). V was clipped by 5 bases and J by 9 bases, with 18 bases between them. In DNA form, the CDR3 reads TGTGCCAGTAGTGTACTACTAGATCCCCTCACGCAGTATTTT. Protein sequence: CASSVLLDPLTQYF. The full variable domain, its missing parts supplied by reference TRBV19 and TRBJ2-3, is DGGITQSPKYLFRKEGQNVTLSCEQNLNHDAMYWYRQDPGQGLRLIYYSQIVNDFQKGDIAEGYSVSREKKESFPLTVTSAQKNPTAFYLCASSVLLDPLTQYFGPGTRLTVL.

The chain employs TRBV11-2 and TRBJ1-1, with 7 bases identical to TRBD1. V shed 4 bases and J 0 bases; nucleotides not matched to a gene: 8. Germline-derived CDR1 and CDR2 are SGHAT and FQNNGV. CDR3 length equals 16 residues. The CDR3 DNA is TGTGCCAGCAGCTACGGACAGGAATACATGAACACTGAAGCTTTCTTT. This sequence encodes CASSYGQEYMNTEAFF.

The gene calls are TRBV7-2 and TRBJ1-2; the D gene is possibly TRBD1 (6 bases). From germline, CDR1 is SGHTA and CDR2 FQGNSA. The length of the CDR3 is 14 residues. V was clipped by 4 bases and J by 5 bases, with 14 bases between them. The DNA of the CDR3 is TGTGCCAGCAGCTCTTCGACAGGAGGATATGGCTACACCTTC. Translated: CASSSSTGGYGYTF.

The sample holds one count of this clone. The V gene is TRBV7-9, the J gene TRBJ2-5, with D maybe TRBD1 (6 bases). Trimming stripped 5 bases from V and 0 bases from J, with 16 bases between. The germline CDR1 and CDR2 sequences are SEHNR and FQNEAQ (reference sequence). This CDR3 comprises 16 residues. The CDR3 DNA reads TGTGCCAGCAGCCGGAGACAGGATTCGTACCAAGAGACCCAGTACTTC. It encodes CASSRRQDSYQETQYF.

On this clone itself: Other DNA variants within this sample encode the same CDR3. V gene TRBV5-4 combines with J gene TRBJ1-1, with 10 bases that match TRBD1. Germline V lookup: CDR1 SGHNT, CDR2 YYREEE (reference sequence). Unmatched junction bases numbered 1, after V lost 3 bases and J lost 2 bases. CDR3 length: 14 residues. The CDR3 protein is CASSWDRGNTEAFF. The CDR3 bases are TGTGCCAGCAGCTGGGACAGGGGTAACACTGAAGCTTTCTTT.

The chain carries TRBV24-1 and TRBJ2-2, with 8 bases fitting TRBD1. Germline-derived CDR1 and CDR2 are KGHDR and SFDVKD. The V gene end was trimmed by 4 bases and the J gene end by 1 base; junction bases not matched to a gene: 4. This CDR3 is built from 16 residues. In DNA, the CDR3 is TGTGCCACCAGTGACCCCGGACAGGGGAACACCGGGGAGCTGTTTTTT. Protein sequence: CATSDPGQGNTGELFF.

The CDR3 DNA sequence: TGTGCCAGTAGTATGTTAGTGGAGGAGACCCAGTACTTC. Its protein product is CASSMLVEETQYF. This rearrangement joins TRBV19 to TRBJ2-5, with D uncertain. The germline CDR1 and CDR2 sequences are LNHDA and SQIVND (reference sequence). This CDR3 has 13 amino acids. Trimming cost V 3 bases and J 5 bases, with 10 bases left between them.

This chain links TRBV5-1 with TRBJ2-1; 8 nucleotides line up with TRBD2. The CDR3 spans 16 residues. Trimming cost V 4 bases and J 8 bases; bases outside gene matches: 14. Per the germline V gene, CDR1 is SGHRS and CDR2 is YFSETQ. CDR3 DNA: TGCGCCAGCAGCCCCCCATCCGGGGGGGCGGTCGATGAGCAGTTCTTC. The encoded protein is CASSPPSGGAVDEQFF.

The rearrangement uses TRBV5-6 and TRBJ2-7; the match to TRBD1 covers 7 bases. Germline lookup yields CDR1 SGHDT and CDR2 YYEEEE. Trimming at V came to 5 bases and at J to 7 bases, leaving 15 bases not matched to a gene. This CDR3 spans 15 amino acids. CDR3 protein: CASRAGETGNEEQYV. Here the CDR3 DNA reads TGTGCCAGCAGAGCCGGCGAGACAGGGAATGAGGAGCAGTACGTC.

Note on this clone: The same CDR3 arises from other DNA sequences in this sample as well. The rearrangement joins TRBV11-3 to TRBJ2-3, with D unclear. CDR1 SGHNT and CDR2 YENEEA come from the germline V gene. V gave up 4 bases and J gave up 1 base, with 3 bases separating them. The CDR3 runs 12 residues. The CDR3 DNA reads as TGTGCCAGCAGCTCTGGCACAGATACGCAGTATTTT. It encodes CASSSGTDTQYF.

Only one count was recorded for this clone. V gene TRBV27 combines with J gene TRBJ2-3, with 14 bases lining up with TRBD2. Germline lookup yields CDR1 MNHEY and CDR2 SMNVEV (reference sequence). The CDR3 length is 14 residues. Trimming cost V 10 bases and J 1 base; bases outside gene matches: 1. This CDR3 reads CATGLAGGTDTQYF. The CDR3 DNA sequence: TGTGCCACGGGACTAGCGGGGGGCACAGATACGCAGTATTTT.

The chain recombines TRBV7-2 with TRBJ2-7; TRBD2 is a possible D gene (5 bases). Germline CDR1 is SGHTA and CDR2 is FQGNSA. Trimming took 9 bases from V and 4 from J, leaving 16 bases between them. The CDR3 covers 13 residues. In DNA, the CDR3 is TGTGCCAGTTCCTCGAGGGTTCGATACGAGCAGTACTTC. This sequence encodes CASSSRVRYEQYF.

The CDR3 sequence is CASSLARTGRGYGYTF. In DNA form, the CDR3 reads TGTGCCAGCAGCTTAGCGAGGACAGGAAGAGGCTATGGCTACACCTTC. The V gene is TRBV7-6, the J gene TRBJ1-2; TRBD1 matches 7 bases. V gave up 0 bases and J gave up 4 bases; unmatched junction bases: 8. CDR3 length: 16 residues. CDR1 SGHVS and CDR2 FNYEAQ come from the germline V gene.

V gene TRBV29-1 combines with J gene TRBJ1-2; 10 bases are a match to TRBD1. Germline-derived CDR1 and CDR2 are SQVTM and ANQGSEA. V was clipped by 5 bases and J by 6 bases; unmatched bases: 6. This CDR3 region has 13 residues. The CDR3 spells CSVRIGTGDGYTF. CDR3 coding DNA: TGCAGCGTTAGGATTGGGACAGGGGATGGCTACACCTTC.

The chain uses TRBV14 and TRBJ1-2; 10 bases match TRBD1. This CDR3 region has 16 residues. CDR1 and CDR2 from the germline V gene are SGHDN and FVKESK. Trimming at V came to 0 bases and at J to 6 bases, leaving 7 bases not matched to a gene. The CDR3 loop reads CASSQETGGLMDGYTF. The CDR3 DNA reads as TGTGCCAGCAGCCAAGAGACAGGGGGCCTAATGGATGGCTACACCTTC.